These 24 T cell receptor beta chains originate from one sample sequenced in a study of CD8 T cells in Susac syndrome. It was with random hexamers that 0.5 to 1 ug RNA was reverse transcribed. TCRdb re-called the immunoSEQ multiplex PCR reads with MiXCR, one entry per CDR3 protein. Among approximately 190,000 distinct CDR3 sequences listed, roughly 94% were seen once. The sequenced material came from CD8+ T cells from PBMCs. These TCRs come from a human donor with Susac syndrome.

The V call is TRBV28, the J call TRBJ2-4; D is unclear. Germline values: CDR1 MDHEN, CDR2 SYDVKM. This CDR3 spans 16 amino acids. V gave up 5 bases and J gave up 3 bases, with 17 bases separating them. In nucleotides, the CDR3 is TGTGCCAGCAGTCCCCGGGTCTTTGAGATCAAAAACATTCAGTACTTC. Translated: CASSPRVFEIKNIQYF.

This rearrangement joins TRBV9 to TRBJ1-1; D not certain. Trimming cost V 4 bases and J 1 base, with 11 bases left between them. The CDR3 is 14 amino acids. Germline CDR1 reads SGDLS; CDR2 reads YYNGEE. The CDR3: CASSSSGPNTEAFF. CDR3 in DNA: TGTGCCAGCAGCTCCTCTGGGCCGAACACTGAAGCTTTCTTT.

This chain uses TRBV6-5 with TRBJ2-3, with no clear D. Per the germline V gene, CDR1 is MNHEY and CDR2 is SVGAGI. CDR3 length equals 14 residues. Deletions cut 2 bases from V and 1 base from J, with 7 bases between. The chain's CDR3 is CASSYVQGTDTQYF. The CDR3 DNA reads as TGTGCCAGCAGTTACGTCCAGGGCACAGATACGCAGTATTTT.

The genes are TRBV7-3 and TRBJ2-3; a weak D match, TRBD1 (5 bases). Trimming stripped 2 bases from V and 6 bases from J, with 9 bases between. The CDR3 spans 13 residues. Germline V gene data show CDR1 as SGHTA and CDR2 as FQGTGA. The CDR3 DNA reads TGTGCCAGCAGCTTATCAGGGCCGGATACGCAGTATTTT. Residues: CASSLSGPDTQYF.

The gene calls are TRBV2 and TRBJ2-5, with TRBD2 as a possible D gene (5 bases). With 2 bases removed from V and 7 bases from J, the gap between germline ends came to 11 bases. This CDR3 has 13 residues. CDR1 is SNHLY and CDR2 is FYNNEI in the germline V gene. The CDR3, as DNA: TGTGCCAGCAGTGAACGGGGAAGGGTGACCCAGTACTTC. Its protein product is CASSERGRVTQYF.

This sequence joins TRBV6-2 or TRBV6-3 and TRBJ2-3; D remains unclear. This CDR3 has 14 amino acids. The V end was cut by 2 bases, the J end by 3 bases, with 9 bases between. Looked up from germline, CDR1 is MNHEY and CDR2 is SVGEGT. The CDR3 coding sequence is TGTGCCAGCAGTTACGAGTCATATACAGATACGCAGTATTTT. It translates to CASSYESYTDTQYF.

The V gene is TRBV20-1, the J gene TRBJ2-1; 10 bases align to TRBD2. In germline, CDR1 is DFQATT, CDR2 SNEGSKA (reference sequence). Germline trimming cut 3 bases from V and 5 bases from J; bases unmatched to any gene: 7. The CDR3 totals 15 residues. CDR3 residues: CSASGLAGVHNEQFF. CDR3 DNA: TGCAGTGCTAGCGGGCTAGCGGGAGTACACAATGAGCAGTTCTTC.

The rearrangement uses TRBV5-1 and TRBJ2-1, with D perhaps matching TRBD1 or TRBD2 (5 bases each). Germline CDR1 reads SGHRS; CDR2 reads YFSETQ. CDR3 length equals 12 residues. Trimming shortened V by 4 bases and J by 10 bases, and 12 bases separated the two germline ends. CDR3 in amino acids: CASSQTRDEQFF. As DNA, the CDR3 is TGCGCCAGCAGCCAGACCAGGGACGAGCAGTTCTTC.

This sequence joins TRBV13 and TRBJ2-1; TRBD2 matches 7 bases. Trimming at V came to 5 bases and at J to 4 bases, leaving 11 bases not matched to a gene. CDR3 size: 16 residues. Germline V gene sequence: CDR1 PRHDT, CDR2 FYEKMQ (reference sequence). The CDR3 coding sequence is TGTGCCAGCAGCCACTCGGGGAGCGGGGTATACAATGAGCAGTTCTTC. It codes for CASSHSGSGVYNEQFF.

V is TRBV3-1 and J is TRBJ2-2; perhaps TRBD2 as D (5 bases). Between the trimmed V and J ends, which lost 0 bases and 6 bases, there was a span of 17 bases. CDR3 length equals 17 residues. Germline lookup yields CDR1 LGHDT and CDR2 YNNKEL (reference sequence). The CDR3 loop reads CASSQEDRLAFAGELFF. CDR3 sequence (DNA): TGTGCCAGCAGCCAAGAGGATCGCCTAGCATTTGCCGGGGAGCTGTTTTTT.

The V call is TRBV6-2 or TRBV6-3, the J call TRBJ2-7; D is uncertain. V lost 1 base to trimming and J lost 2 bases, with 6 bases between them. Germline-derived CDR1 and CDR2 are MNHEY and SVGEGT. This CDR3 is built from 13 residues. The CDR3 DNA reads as TGTGCCAGCAGTTACTACCAAACCTACGAGCAGTACTTC. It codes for CASSYYQTYEQYF.

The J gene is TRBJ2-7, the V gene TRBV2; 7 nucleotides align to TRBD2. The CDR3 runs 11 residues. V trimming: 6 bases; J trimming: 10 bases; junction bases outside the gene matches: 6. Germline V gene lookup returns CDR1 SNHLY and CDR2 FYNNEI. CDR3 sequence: CASRAGVKQYF. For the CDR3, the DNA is TGTGCCAGCAGGGCGGGGGTGAAACAGTACTTC.

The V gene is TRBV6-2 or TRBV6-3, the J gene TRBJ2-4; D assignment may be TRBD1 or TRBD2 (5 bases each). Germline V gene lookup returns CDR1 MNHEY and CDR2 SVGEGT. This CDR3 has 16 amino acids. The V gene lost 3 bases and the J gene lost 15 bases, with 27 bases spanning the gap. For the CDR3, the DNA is TGTGCCAGCAGTTATTTTATCGGGACGACGCCCTTTCTTCCGTACTTC. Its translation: CASSYFIGTTPFLPYF.

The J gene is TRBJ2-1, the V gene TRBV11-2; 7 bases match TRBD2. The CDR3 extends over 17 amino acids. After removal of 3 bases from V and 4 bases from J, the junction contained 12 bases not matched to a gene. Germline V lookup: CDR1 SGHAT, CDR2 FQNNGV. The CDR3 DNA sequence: TGTGCCAGCAGCTTGGCCCGGCTAGCGGTTGAATACAATGAGCAGTTCTTC. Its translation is CASSLARLAVEYNEQFF.

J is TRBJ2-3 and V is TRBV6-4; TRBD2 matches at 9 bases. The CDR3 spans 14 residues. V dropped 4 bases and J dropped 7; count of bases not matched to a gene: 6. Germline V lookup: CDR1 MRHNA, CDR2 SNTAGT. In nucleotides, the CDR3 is TGTGCCAGCAGTGCTCTAGCGGGGATTCATACGCAGTATTTT. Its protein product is CASSALAGIHTQYF.

CDR3 residues: CASSVVDDKGYTF. The CDR3, as DNA: TGTGCCAGCAGCGTAGTTGATGACAAGGGCTACACCTTC. The V and J genes are TRBV9 and TRBJ1-2; the D is unclear. Germline CDR1 and CDR2: SGDLS and YYNGEE. V shed 0 bases and J shed 8 bases, with 11 bases lying between them. The CDR3 has 13 amino acids.

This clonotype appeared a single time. The CDR3: CASSLALAAYEQYF. As DNA, the CDR3 is TGTGCCAGCAGCTTAGCCCTCGCGGCCTACGAGCAGTACTTC. V and J are TRBV13 and TRBJ2-7, with no clear D. Germline V gene data show CDR1 as PRHDT and CDR2 as FYEKMQ (reference sequence). The CDR3 is 14 amino acids. Deletions cut 1 base from V and 2 bases from J, with 9 bases between.

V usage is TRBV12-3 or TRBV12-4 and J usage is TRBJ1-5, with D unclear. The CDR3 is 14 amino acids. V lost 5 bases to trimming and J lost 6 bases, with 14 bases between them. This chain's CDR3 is CASSRPGKGQPQHF. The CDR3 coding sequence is TGTGCCAGCAGTCGACCAGGAAAAGGTCAGCCCCAGCATTTT.

CDR3 loop: CASSLEGWSTEAFF. In DNA, the CDR3 is TGTGCCAGCAGCTTGGAAGGATGGAGCACTGAAGCTTTCTTT. The chain uses TRBV5-6 and TRBJ1-1; D is undetermined. The CDR3 is 14 amino acids. CDR1 and CDR2 from the germline V gene are SGHDT and YYEEEE. Trimming removed 0 bases at V and 4 bases at J, with 10 bases between. Filled out from reference TRBV5-6 and TRBJ1-1, the complete variable domain reads DAGVTQSPTHLIKTRGQQVTLRCSPKSGHDTVSWYQQALGQGPQFIFQYYEEEERQRGNFPDRFSGHQFPNYSSELNVNALLLGDSALYLCASSLEGWSTEAFFGQGTRLTVV.

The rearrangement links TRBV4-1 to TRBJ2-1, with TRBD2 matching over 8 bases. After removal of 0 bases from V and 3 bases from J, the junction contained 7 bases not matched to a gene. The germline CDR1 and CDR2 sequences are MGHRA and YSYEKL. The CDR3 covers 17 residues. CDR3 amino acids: CASSQEWAGGLYNEQFF. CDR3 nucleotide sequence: TGCGCCAGCAGCCAAGAGTGGGCGGGAGGTCTCTACAATGAGCAGTTCTTC.

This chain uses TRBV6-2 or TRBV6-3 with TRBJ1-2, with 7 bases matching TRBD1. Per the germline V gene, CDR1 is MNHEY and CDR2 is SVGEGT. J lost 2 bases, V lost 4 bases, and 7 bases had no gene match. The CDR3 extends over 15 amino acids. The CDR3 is CASSLQGTLNYGYTF. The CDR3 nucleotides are TGTGCCAGCAGTTTACAGGGGACTCTCAACTATGGCTACACCTTC.

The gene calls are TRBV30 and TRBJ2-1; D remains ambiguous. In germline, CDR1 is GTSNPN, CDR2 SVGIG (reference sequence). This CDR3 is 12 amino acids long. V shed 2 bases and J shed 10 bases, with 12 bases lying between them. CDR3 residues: CAWSMGSGEQFF. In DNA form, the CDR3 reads TGTGCCTGGAGTATGGGAAGTGGGGAGCAGTTCTTC.

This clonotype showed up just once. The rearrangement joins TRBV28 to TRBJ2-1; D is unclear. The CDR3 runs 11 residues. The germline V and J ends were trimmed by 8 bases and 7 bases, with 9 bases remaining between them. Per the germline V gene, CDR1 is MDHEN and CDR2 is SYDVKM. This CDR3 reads CASLVNNEQFF. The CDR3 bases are TGTGCCAGCCTGGTAAATAATGAGCAGTTCTTC.

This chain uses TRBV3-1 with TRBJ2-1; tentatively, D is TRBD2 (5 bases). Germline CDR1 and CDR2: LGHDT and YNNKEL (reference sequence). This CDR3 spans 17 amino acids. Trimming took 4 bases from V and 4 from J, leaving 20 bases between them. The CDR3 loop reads CASSPRGQKRVYNEQFF. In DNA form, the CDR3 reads TGTGCCAGCAGCCCACGGGGTCAAAAACGCGTGTACAATGAGCAGTTCTTC.